This paragraph covers one T cell receptor beta chain sequence. Original handling: Estimated nucleated cell counts came from reference gene primer amplification. The protocol was immunoSEQ multiplex PCR, while the TCRdb copy is restricted to in-frame clones and leaves out a portion. V and J calls and clone size are as listed in that table; D and trimming were resolved from the DNA. This sample has roughly 200,000 clones, with approximately 85% found just once. The CDR3 has 14 residues. Germline values: CDR1 SGHRS, CDR2 YFSETQ. The germline V and J ends were trimmed by 6 bases and 0 bases, with 10 bases remaining between them. This record belongs to a study of blood T cell repertoires in COVID-19. Study details: Donors in the United States, Italy and Spain gave samples during acute or convalescent COVID-19. From T cells, B-cell-depleted T cells, or PBMCs came the material, which was cDNA or gDNA.

The sequence derives from a woman aged 60-70 years with acute or convalescent COVID-19. The J gene is TRBJ1-3, the V gene TRBV5-1; the D is unclear. Sequenced: peripheral blood. CDR3 in DNA: TGCGCCAGCACCCCGGGATCCTCTGGAAACACCATATATTTT. Translated: CASTPGSSGNTIYF. The variable domain in full, with the rest retrieved from reference TRBV5-1 and TRBJ1-3, is KAGVTQTPRYLIKTRGQQVTLSCSPISGHRSVSWYQQTPGQGLQFLFEYFSETQRNKGNFPGRFSGRQFSNSRSEMNVSTLELGDSALYLCASTPGSSGNTIYFGEGSWLTVV.